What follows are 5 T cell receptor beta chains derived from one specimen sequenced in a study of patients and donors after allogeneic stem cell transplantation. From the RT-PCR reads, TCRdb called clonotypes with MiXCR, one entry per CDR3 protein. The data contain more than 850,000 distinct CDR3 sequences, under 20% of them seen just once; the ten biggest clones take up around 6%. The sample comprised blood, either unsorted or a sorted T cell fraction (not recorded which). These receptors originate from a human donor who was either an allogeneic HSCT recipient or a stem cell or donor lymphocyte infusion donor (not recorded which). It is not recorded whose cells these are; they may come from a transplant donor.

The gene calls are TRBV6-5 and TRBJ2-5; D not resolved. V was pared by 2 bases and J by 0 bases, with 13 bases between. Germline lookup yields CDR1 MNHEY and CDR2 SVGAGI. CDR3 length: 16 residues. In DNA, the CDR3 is TGTGCCAGCAGTTACCCGCGCGTTTATTACCAAGAGACCCAGTACTTC. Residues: CASSYPRVYYQETQYF.

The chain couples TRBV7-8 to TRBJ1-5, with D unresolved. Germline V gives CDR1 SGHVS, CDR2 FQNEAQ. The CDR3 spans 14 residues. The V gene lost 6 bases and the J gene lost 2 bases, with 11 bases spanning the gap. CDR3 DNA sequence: TGTGCCAGCAGGTCAAATGCGGGCAATCAGCCCCAGCATTTT. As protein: CASRSNAGNQPQHF.

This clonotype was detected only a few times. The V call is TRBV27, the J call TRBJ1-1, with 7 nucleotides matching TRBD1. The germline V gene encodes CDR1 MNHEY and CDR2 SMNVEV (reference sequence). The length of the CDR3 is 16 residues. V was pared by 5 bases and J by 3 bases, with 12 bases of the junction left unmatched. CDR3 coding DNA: TGTGCCAGCAGTACCAAGACAGGGTTCAGGCACACTGAAGCTTTCTTT. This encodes CASSTKTGFRHTEAFF.

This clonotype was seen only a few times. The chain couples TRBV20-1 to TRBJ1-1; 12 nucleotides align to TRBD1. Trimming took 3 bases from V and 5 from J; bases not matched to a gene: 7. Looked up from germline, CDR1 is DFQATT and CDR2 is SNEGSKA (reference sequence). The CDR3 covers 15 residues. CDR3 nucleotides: TGCAGTGCTAGGGGGACAGGGGGCACGGGTACTGAAGCTTTCTTT. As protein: CSARGTGGTGTEAFF.

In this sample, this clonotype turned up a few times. CDR3 coding DNA: TGCGCCAGCAGCCCCGACAGGCTCTACGAGCAGTACTTC. Translating it yields CASSPDRLYEQYF. This chain links TRBV4-3 with TRBJ2-7; D possibly corresponds to TRBD1 (6 bases). Looked up from germline, CDR1 is LGHNA and CDR2 is YSLEER. Trimming pared 4 bases from V and 3 bases from J, leaving 10 bases between. The CDR3 is made up of 13 amino acids.